The rows below give T cell receptor beta chains drawn from one sample of a study of T cells after yellow fever vaccination. TCRdb ran MiXCR on the 5' RACE reads and lists one entry per CDR3 protein. The data hold approximately 580,000 distinct CDR3 sequences, with about a sixth observed a single time. This specimen was PBMCs, taken 4 to 5 days after the first yellow fever vaccination. The source is a man aged 18 to 30 who received the YFV17D yellow fever vaccine. The CDR3 runs from the conserved cysteine through the conserved F or W. The order of the fields is J gene, V gene, CDR3 protein.

>TRBJ2-2|TRBV5-1
CPSGPPAGGPNTGELFF
>TRBJ1-1|TRBV24-1
CATSDGTEAFF
>TRBJ1-5|TRBV29-1
CSVEIIGLPNQPQHF
>TRBJ2-7|TRBV7-7
CASSLAPGTAEGQYF
>TRBJ1-3|TRBV20-1
CSAFGGNSGNTIYF
>TRBJ2-1|TRBV20-1
CSVRDFRGDEQFF
>TRBJ2-2|TRBV7-6
CASSRRQGGTGELFF
>TRBJ1-3|TRBV5-5
CASSLASSGNTIYF
>TRBJ2-7|TRBV20-1
CSARDSRGQYEQYF
>TRBJ2-3|TRBV20-1
CSARDPMMTDTQYF
>TRBJ1-1|TRBV4-3
CASSQGQGAADTEAFF
>TRBJ2-5|TRBV5-1
CASSLLGIGYQETQYF
>TRBJ2-3|TRBV4-2
CASSSGSGGGEDTQYF
>TRBJ1-4|TRBV4-3
CASSQERSNEKLFF
>TRBJ1-1|TRBV7-3
CASSLTSGGTEAFF
>TRBJ1-2|TRBV3-1
CASSQEKQGGIYF
>TRBJ2-3|TRBV18
CASSPPLDREGTDTQYF
>TRBJ2-1|TRBV2
CASSAARVDEQFF
>TRBJ1-1|TRBV6-5
CASSLDRISSEAFF
>TRBJ1-3|TRBV28
CASSLGGLPGNTIYF
>TRBJ2-2|TRBV7-7
CASSPSESGELFF
>TRBJ1-6|TRBV20-1
CSAPPLEGNNSPLHF
>TRBJ1-1|TRBV2
CASSEDGGLMNTEAFF
>TRBJ1-6|TRBV4-3
CASSQAPDSVDSPLHF
>TRBJ1-6|TRBV5-4
CASSRIGANNSPLHF
>TRBJ2-1|TRBV15
CATSREGVSGGDEQFF
>TRBJ2-3|TRBV7-3
CASSLTEGGRHKTDTQYF
>TRBJ1-1|TRBV19
CASRPYRDTEAFF
>TRBJ1-4|TRBV7-9
CASSLARGGGEKLFF
>TRBJ2-3|TRBV4-1
CASSQDSVSLIHTDTQYF
>TRBJ2-1|TRBV20-1
CSASPGTPEGGEQFF
>TRBJ2-2|TRBV7-8
CASSQLAGGSSGELFF
>TRBJ2-7|TRBV7-6
CASSLTGGLREQYF
>TRBJ2-2|TRBV4-3
CASSQESAGGELFF
>TRBJ2-2|TRBV11-2
CASSPQQGTGGELFF
>TRBJ2-2|TRBV7-3
CASSPIGGPNTGELFF
>TRBJ1-4|TRBV7-9
CASSSWDGSEKLFF
>TRBJ2-3|TRBV7-2
CASSEEDTQYF
>TRBJ2-3|TRBV7-3
CASRLQGFTDTQYF
>TRBJ2-5|TRBV10-2
CASRTSGGDGGTQYF
>TRBJ2-7|TRBV20-1
CSAGNYRAGFYEQYF
>TRBJ2-3|TRBV4-1
CASSQDRGENTDTQYF
>TRBJ2-1|TRBV4-1
CASSRSPRASYNEQFF
>TRBJ2-3|TRBV5-1
CASSLGMTDTQYF
>TRBJ1-2|TRBV4-3
CASSTNLLSGLNYGYTF
>TRBJ1-2|TRBV20-1
CSAYYYGYTF
>TRBJ2-3|TRBV24-1
CAAGTDTDTQYF
>TRBJ1-1|TRBV5-1
CASSAGTLNTEAFF
>TRBJ2-1|TRBV5-1
CASSGTGLGEQFF
>TRBJ1-4|TRBV7-9
CASSSTTATNEKLFF